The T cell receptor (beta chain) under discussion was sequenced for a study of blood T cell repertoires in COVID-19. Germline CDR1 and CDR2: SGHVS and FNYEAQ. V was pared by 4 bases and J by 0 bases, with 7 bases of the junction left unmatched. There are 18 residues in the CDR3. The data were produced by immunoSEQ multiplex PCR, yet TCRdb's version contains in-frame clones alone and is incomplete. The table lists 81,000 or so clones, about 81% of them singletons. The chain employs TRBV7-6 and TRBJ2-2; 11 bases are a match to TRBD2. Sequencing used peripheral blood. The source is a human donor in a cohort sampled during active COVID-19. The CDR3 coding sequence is TGTGCCAGCAGCTCCTCCTTAGCGGGGGGGGCGAACACCGGGGAGCTGTTTTTT. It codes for CASSSSLAGGANTGELFF. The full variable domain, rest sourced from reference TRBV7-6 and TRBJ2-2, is GAGVSQSPRYKVTKRGQDVALRCDPISGHVSLYWYRQALGQGPEFLTYFNYEAQQDKSGLPNDRFSAERPEGSISTLTIQRTEQRDSAMYRCASSSSLAGGANTGELFFGEGSRLTVL.